These T cell receptor beta chains were read from a single sample in a study of CD8 T cells in ankylosing spondylitis. Using its own MiXCR run on the 5' RACE reads, TCRdb lists one record per CDR3 protein. The sample lists around 280,000 distinct CDR3 sequences, around 20% seen once, with around 8% in the top ten. The sample taken for sequencing was blood, either unsorted or a sorted T cell fraction (not recorded which). The receptors shown here come from a male donor with ankylosing spondylitis or in good health (not recorded which). CDR3s include the opening cysteine and the closing phenylalanine or tryptophan.

v_call | cdr3_aa
TRBV3-1 | CASSPYRGQETQYF
TRBV12-3/TRBV12-4 | CASRDERDPNTGELFF
TRBV20-1 | CSASFDSSTDTQYF
TRBV28 | CASRQAGVGTDTQYF
TRBV5-6 | CASSGRVLVTDTQYF
TRBV24-1 | CATSDRREAHNQPQHF
TRBV12-3/TRBV12-4 | CASSPATTGSGELFF
TRBV5-1 | CASSLDGSYGYTF
TRBV19 | CASSQVAGRGNEQFF
TRBV20-1 | CSARKSRGAYGYTF
TRBV14 | CASSQVRRNSPLHF
TRBV6-5 | CASRDRADTQYF
TRBV3-2 | CASSQDLWTGGPGETQYF
TRBV7-2 | CASSRDSLMGGYTF
TRBV12-3/TRBV12-4 | CASSLVGEETQYF
TRBV29-1 | CSVDDGYTF
TRBV6-5 | CASSYSIQGAREKTQYF
TRBV7-8 | CASSLGKDTYNQPQHF
TRBV27 | CATGRPDTQYF
TRBV27 | CASSQWGRAANYGYTF
TRBV6-1 | CASRKAGGTDTQYF
TRBV5-1 | CASSLVGRLTTDTQYF
TRBV12-3/TRBV12-4 | CASSLVTLTQYF
TRBV29-1 | CSVNSGNTIYF
TRBV6-1 | CASRLTGRDTEAFF
TRBV7-3 | CASSFRGTSGDNEQFF
TRBV10-3 | CASRDGGNNSPLHF
TRBV2 | CASHRDRSSQEQFF
TRBV7-6 | CASSQRAGNQPQHF
TRBV12-3/TRBV12-4 | CASTKGQGSNQPQHF
TRBV5-1 | CASSDVAGGFNEQFF
TRBV6-5 | CASSQGAEAFF
TRBV20-1 | CSARPGLETQYF
TRBV9 | CASSVVASSSGNTIYF
TRBV28 | CASSFPGGNNSPLHF
TRBV12-3/TRBV12-4 | CASRRTERNQPQHF
TRBV6-2/TRBV6-3 | CASSYYGTSSREKLFF
TRBV5-1 | CTSSWGFGGFVTEAFF
TRBV10-3 | CASRELGTEAFF
TRBV2 | CASSELLARSTDTQYF
TRBV12-3/TRBV12-4 | CASSLGTGHYSNQPQHF
TRBV20-1 | CSAAGTGGYTF
TRBV3-1 | CASSHRLNTEAFF
TRBV10-3 | CAIRDMGTEAFF